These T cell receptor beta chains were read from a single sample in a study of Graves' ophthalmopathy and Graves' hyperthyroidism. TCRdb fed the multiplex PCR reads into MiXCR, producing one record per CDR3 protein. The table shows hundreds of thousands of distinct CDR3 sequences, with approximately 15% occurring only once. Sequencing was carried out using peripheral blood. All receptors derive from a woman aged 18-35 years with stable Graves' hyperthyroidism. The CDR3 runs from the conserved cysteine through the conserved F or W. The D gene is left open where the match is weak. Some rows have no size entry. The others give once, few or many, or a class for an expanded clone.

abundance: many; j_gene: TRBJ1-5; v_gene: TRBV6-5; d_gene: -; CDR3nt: TGTGCCAGCAGCACCACAAGTAGCAATCAGCCCCAGCATTTT; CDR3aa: CASSTTSSNQPQHF
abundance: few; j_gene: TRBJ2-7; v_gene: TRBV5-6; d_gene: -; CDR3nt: TGTGCCAGCAGCTCTAAAACGCCTGCCGAGCAGTACTTC; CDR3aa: CASSSKTPAEQYF
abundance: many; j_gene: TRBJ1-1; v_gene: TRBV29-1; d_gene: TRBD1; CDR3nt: TGCAGCGGCATGACAGGGCGAACTGAAGCTTTCTTT; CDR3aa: CSGMTGRTEAFF
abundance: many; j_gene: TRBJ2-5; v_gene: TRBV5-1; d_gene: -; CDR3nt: TGCGCCAGCAGCGGGCAGGGCCCCCAAGAGACCCAGTACTTC; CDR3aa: CASSGQGPQETQYF
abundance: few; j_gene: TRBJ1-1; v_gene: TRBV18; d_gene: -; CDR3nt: TGTGCCAGCTCACCAACCAGAGGGACGGCTTTCTTT; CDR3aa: CASSPTRGTAFF
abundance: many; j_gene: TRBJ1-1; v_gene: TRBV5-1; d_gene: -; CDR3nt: TGCGCCAGCAGCTTGTTTGGTAAAGGGGCAAGGAACACTGAAGCTTTCTTT; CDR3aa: CASSLFGKGARNTEAFF
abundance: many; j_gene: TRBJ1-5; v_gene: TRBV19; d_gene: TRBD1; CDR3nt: TGTGCCAGTAGGCACAGGGGGCGTCAGCCCCAGCATTTT; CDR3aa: CASRHRGRQPQHF
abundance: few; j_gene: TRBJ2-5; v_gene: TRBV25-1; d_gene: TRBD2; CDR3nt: TGTGCCAGCAGTGAAGCGGGGGGACGCCAAGAGACCCAGTACTTC; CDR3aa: CASSEAGGRQETQYF
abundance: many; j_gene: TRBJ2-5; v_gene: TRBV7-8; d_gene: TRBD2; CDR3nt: TGTGCCAGCACCTCCTCGCGGACTAGCCGGGCAGAGACCCAGTACTTC; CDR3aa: CASTSSRTSRAETQYF
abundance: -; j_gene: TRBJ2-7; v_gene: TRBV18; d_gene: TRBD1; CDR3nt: TGTGCCAGCTCACCACCGGGACAGGGGGCGATCGAGCAGTACTTC; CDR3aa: CASSPPGQGAIEQYF
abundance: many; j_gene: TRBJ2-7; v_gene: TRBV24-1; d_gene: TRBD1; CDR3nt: TGTGCCACCAGTGCCAGGGACAGGGGGTACCACGAGCAGTACTTC; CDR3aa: CATSARDRGYHEQYF
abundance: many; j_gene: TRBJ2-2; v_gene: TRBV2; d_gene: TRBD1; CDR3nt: TGTGCCAGCAGTTGGGACAGGTCCAACACCGGGGAGCTGTTTTTT; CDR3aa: CASSWDRSNTGELFF
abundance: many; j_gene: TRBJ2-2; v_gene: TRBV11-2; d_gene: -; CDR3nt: TGTGCCAGCAGGTTGACAGGGAACACCGGGGAGCTGTTTTTT; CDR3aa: CASRLTGNTGELFF
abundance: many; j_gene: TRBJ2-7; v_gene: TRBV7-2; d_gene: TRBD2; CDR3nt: TGTGCCAGCAGCTTAGCTTCGGTAGCGGGGGGTTCCTACGAGCAGTACTTC; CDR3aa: CASSLASVAGGSYEQYF
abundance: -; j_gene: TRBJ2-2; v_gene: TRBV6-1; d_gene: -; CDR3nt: TGTGCCAGCAGTGAAGCCCATGACCTTCCCGGGGAGCTGTTTTTT; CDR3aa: CASSEAHDLPGELFF
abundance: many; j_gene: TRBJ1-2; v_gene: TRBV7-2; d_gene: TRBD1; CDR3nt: TGTGCCAGCAGCTTATGGCAACAGGGGAATGGCTACACCTTC; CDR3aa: CASSLWQQGNGYTF
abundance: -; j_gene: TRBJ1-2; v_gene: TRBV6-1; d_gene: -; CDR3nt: TGTGCCAGCAGTCCTAAATGGCCAGCTAACTATGGCTACACCTTC; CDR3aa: CASSPKWPANYGYTF
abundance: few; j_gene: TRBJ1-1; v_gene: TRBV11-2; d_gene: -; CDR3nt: TGTGCCAGCAGCTTATCCCCCTGGGAGGGACGATTGAACACTGAAGCTTTCTTT; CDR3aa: CASSLSPWEGRLNTEAFF
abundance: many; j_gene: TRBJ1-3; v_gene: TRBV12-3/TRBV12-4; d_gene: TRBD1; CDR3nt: TGTGCCAGCAGGCCCAGGGGGCGCGGGGGAAACACCATATATTTT; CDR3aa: CASRPRGRGGNTIYF
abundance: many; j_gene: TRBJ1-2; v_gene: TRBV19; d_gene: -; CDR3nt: TGTGCCAGTAGTATAGGAGGGTACTATGGCTACACCTTC; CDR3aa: CASSIGGYYGYTF
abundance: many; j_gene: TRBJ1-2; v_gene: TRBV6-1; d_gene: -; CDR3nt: TGTGCCAGCAGTGAAGGGGCAGGGCAAGGCTATGGCTACACCTTC; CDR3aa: CASSEGAGQGYGYTF
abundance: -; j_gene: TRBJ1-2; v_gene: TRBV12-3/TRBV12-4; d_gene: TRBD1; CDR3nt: TGTGCCAGCAGCCAGGGGGCCACGGGCTATGGCTACACCTTC; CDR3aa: CASSQGATGYGYTF
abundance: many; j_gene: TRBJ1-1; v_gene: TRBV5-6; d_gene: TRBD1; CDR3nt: TGTGCCAGCATCCCGGACAGGAGGAACACTGAAGCTTTCTTT; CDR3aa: CASIPDRRNTEAFF
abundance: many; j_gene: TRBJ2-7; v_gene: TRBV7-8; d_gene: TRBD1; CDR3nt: TGTGCCAGCAGCTTAGGGGACAGTGCCTACGAGCAGTACTTC; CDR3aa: CASSLGDSAYEQYF
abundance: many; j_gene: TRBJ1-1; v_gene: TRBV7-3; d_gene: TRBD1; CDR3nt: TGTGCCAGCAGCTTGACAACAGGGGTCACTGAAGCTTTCTTT; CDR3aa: CASSLTTGVTEAFF
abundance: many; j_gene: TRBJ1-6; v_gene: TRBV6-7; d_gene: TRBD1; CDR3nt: TGTGCCAGCAGTCGGGGACAGCCCCTTATCGGCAATTCACCCCTCCACTTT; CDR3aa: CASSRGQPLIGNSPLHF
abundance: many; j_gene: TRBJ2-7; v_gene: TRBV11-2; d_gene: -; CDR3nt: TGTGCCAGCAGCGGGGACGGCCTCTACGAGCAGTACTTC; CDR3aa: CASSGDGLYEQYF
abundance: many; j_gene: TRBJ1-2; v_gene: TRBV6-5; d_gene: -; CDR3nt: TGTGCCAGCAGTTACTCACGATCTAATACCTATGGCTACACCTTC; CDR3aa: CASSYSRSNTYGYTF
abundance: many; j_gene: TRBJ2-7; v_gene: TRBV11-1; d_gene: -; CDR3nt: TGTGCCAGCAGCTTAGATCAGAGAGGACACACGATTCCATCCTACGAGCAGTACTTC; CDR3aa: CASSLDQRGHTIPSYEQYF
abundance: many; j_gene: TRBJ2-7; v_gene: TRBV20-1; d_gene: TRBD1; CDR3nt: TGCAGTGCTAGGGACAGGTCTAACGAGCAGTACTTC; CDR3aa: CSARDRSNEQYF
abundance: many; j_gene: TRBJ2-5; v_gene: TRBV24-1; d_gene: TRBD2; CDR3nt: TGTGCCACCAGTGATCCAACTAGCGGGGAGACCCAGTACTTC; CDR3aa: CATSDPTSGETQYF
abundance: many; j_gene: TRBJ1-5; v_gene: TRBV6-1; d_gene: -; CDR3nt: TGTGCCAGCAGTGAAGGTGGGCAGGGATCTGCTCAGCCCCAGCATTTT; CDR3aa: CASSEGGQGSAQPQHF
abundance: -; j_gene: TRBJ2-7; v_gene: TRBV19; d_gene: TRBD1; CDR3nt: TGTGCCAGTAGGAACCCTCGGGACAGGGCGTACGAGCAGTACTTC; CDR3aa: CASRNPRDRAYEQYF
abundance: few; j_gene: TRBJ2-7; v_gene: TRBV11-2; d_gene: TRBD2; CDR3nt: TGTGTCAGCAGCTTAGATCCAAGGACTAGCGGGGCCAGCGAGCAGTACTTC; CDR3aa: CVSSLDPRTSGASEQYF
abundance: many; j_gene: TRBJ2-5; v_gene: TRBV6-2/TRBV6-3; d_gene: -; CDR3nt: TGTGCCAGCAGTACCGGGACCGCGGAGACCCAGTACTTC; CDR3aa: CASSTGTAETQYF
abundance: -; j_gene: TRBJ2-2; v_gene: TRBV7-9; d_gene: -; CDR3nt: TGTGCCAGCAGCTTTCCGACCGGGGAGCTGTTTTTT; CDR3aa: CASSFPTGELFF
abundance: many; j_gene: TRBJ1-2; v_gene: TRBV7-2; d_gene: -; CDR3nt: TGTGCCAGCAGCTTAACTCCGTCAGCTAACTATGGCTACACCTTC; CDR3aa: CASSLTPSANYGYTF
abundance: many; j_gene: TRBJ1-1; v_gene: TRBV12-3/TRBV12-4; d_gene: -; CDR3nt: TGTGCCAGCAGTTTCGGAGGATCAGGGAGAGCTTTCTTT; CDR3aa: CASSFGGSGRAFF
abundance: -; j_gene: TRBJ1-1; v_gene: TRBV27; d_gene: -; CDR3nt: TGTGCCAGCAGCCGTGGTGTGGCTGAAGCTTTCTTT; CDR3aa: CASSRGVAEAFF
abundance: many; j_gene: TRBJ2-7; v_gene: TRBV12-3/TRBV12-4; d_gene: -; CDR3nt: TGTGCCAGCAGTCCATCCAGAGGGCACTACGAGCAGTACTTC; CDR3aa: CASSPSRGHYEQYF
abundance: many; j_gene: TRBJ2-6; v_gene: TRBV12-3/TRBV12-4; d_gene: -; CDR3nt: TGTGCCAGCAGCGGCCGCTCAGGGGCTTTTGGGGCCAACGTCCTGACTTTC; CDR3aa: CASSGRSGAFGANVLTF
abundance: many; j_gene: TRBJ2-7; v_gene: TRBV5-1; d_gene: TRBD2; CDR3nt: TGCGCCAGCAAAGTCGGGCTAGCGGGGGTCGAGCAGTACTTC; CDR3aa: CASKVGLAGVEQYF
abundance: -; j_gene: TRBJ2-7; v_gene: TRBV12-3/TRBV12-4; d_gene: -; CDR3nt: TGTGCCAGCAGTTTAGTAGACGCGATCTACGAGCAGTACTTC; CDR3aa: CASSLVDAIYEQYF
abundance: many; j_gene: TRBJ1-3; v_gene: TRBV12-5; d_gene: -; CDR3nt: TGTGCTAGTGGTTCCGGCAGGGAGCAGAGAAACACCATATATTTT; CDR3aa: CASGSGREQRNTIYF
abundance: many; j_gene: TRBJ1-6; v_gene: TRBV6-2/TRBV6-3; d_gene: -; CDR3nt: TGTGCCAGCAGTGTCGGGACCGGGCGTAATTCACCCCTCCACTTT; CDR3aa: CASSVGTGRNSPLHF
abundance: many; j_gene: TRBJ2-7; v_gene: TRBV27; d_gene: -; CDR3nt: TGTGCCAGCAGTTCCTCAGGGTTAAGGCTCGAGCAGTACTTC; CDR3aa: CASSSSGLRLEQYF
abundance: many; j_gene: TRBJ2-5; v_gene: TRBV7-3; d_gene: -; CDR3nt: TGTGCCAGCAGCTCCTGGAGGCTAGAGACCCAGTACTTC; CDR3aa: CASSSWRLETQYF
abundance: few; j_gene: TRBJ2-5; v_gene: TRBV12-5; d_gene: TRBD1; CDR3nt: TGTGCTAGTGCCCGAGACAGGGGCCCAGGGTCGGAGACCCAGTACTTC; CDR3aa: CASARDRGPGSETQYF
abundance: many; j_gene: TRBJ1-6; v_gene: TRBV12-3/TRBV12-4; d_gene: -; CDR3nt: TGTGCCAGCAGTTTAGGGACAGAAGCCTTAAGCTCCTATAATTCACCCCTCCACTTT; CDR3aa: CASSLGTEALSSYNSPLHF